The sequence of this T cell receptor (beta chain) was determined in a study of T cells after posttransplantation cyclophosphamide. Study-wide findings and caveats: Skin or GI-infiltrating T cells shared few TRB sequences with blood. Later blood repertoires were often dominated by clones from the donor CD8+ memory compartment.

Assay: immunoSEQ multiplex PCR; the TCRdb copy retains only in-frame clones and omits some. The table lists about 10,000 clones, around four fifths of them singletons. The CDR3 has 18 amino acids. The trim removed 3 bases at V and 0 bases at J, leaving 11 bases unmatched. Germline V gives CDR1 SGHDT, CDR2 YYEEEE. A marrow graft followed busulfan-fludarabine conditioning, with cyclophosphamide on days +3 and +4. Remarks on this clone: No antigen is known for it.

This receptor was identified in a female patient aged 50-59 years who received an allogeneic stem cell transplant from a related donor, was CMV-positive, and had no GVHD. Some of the T cells might come from the graft donor. Sequenced here: PBMCs, sampled about 62 months after allogeneic stem cell transplant with posttransplant cyclophosphamide. The chain joins TRBV5-6 to TRBJ2-4; 8 bases are a match to TRBD2. The CDR3 loop is CASSSRGSAGEAKNIQYF. The CDR3, as DNA: TGTGCCAGCAGCTCCAGAGGGTCAGCGGGAGAAGCCAAAAACATTCAGTACTTC.